Listed below are T cell receptor beta chains from one sample, sequenced in a study of blood T cell repertoires in COVID-19. The assay was immunoSEQ multiplex PCR, and TCRdb's table has in-frame clones only and misses some. Of 300,000 to 400,000 clones detected, over 75% appear once; the ten largest clones hold about 0.93%. Sequencing was carried out using PBMCs or T cells enriched from blood (not recorded which). All receptors derive from a woman aged 25 to 39 who had recovered from COVID-19. Each CDR3 is given with its conserved first and last residue. The D gene is left open where the match is weak. Expanded clones get a size class; other rows say once, few or many, or leave the size out.

v_call	clone_size	d_call	j_call	cdr3_nt	cdr3_aa
TRBV10-2	-	TRBD1	TRBJ1-1	TGCGCCAGCAGACAGGGGCCGAACACTGAAGCTTTCTTT	CASRQGPNTEAFF
TRBV5-5	once	TRBD1	TRBJ1-1	TGTGCCAGCAGCAAGGGACAGGGGGCCGGAACTGAAGCTTTCTTT	CASSKGQGAGTEAFF
TRBV30	-	-	TRBJ2-7	TGTGCCTGGGGCCCCGGACAAGACTACGAGCAGTACTTC	CAWGPGQDYEQYF
TRBV15	-	TRBD1	TRBJ2-7	TGTGCCACCAGCAGGGCCGGGACAGGGGGATACGAGCAGTACTTC	CATSRAGTGGYEQYF
TRBV15	-	-	TRBJ1-5	TGTGCCACCAGCAGAGACAGGGGTAGCAATCAGCCCCAGCATTTT	CATSRDRGSNQPQHF
TRBV3-1/TRBV3-2	-	-	TRBJ2-5	TGTGCCAGCAGCCAAGACTCGGGGAAAGAGACCCAGTACTTC	CASSQDSGKETQYF
TRBV18	-	TRBD1	TRBJ2-1	TGTGCCAGCTCTCAGGGACAGGCAAATGAGCAGTTCTTC	CASSQGQANEQFF
TRBV2	once	-	TRBJ1-1	TGTGCCAGCGAACCGGGGATGAACACTGAAGCTTTCTTT	CASEPGMNTEAFF
TRBV6-2/TRBV6-3	-	-	TRBJ2-6	TGTGCCAGCAGTTACTCCCGGGTCTCTGGGGCCAACGTCCTGACTTTC	CASSYSRVSGANVLTF
TRBV30	once	-	TRBJ1-1	TGTGCCTGGAGCCACAGGGCCGGCACTGAAGCTTTCTTT	CAWSHRAGTEAFF